The 2 T cell receptor beta chains below come from one sample, sequenced in a study of T cell changes during pregnancy in multiple sclerosis. Generated by immunoSEQ multiplex PCR, the TCRdb table keeps only in-frame clones and is missing some. Here the sample spans tens of thousands of clones, 90% being singletons. The starting material was CD4+ T cells from peripheral blood mononuclear cells, obtained before pregnancy. The source of these receptors is a female donor with multiple sclerosis, enrolled in a pregnancy study.

The chain couples TRBV10-3 to TRBJ1-1, with D unclear. From germline, CDR1 is ENHRY and CDR2 SYGVKD. V shed 2 bases and J shed 6 bases, with 7 bases lying between them. The length of the CDR3 is 12 residues. DNA of the CDR3: TGTGCCATCAGTGAGGCCGCGTCTGAAGCTTTCTTT. It specifies CAISEAASEAFF.

This CDR3 is CASSQTRPGGSAYNSPLHF. The CDR3 nucleotides are TGTGCCAGCAGCCAGACTCGCCCCGGGGGGAGTGCCTATAATTCACCCCTCCACTTT. This rearrangement joins TRBV9 to TRBJ1-6, with a tentative D call TRBD1 (5 bases). V lost 4 bases and J lost 2, with 22 bases in between. Germline V gives CDR1 SGDLS, CDR2 YYNGEE. The CDR3 totals 19 residues.